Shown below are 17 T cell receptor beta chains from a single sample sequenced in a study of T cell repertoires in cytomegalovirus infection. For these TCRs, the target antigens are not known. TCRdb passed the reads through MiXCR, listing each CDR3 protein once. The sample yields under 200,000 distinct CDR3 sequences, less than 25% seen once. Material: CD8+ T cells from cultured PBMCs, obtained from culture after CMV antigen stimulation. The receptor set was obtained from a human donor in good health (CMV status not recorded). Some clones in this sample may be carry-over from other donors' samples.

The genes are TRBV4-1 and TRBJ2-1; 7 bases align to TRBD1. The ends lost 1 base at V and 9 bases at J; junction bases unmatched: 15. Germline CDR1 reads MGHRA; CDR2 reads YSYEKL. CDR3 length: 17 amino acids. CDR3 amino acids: CASSQGAVGRGSGEQFF. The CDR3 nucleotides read TGCGCCAGCAGCCAAGGAGCAGTGGGCAGGGGGTCGGGTGAGCAGTTCTTC.

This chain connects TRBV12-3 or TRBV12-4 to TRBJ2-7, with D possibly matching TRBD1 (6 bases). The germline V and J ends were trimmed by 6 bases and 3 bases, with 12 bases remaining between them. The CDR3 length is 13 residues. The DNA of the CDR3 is TGTGCCAGCAGGGACAGCCACAGCTACGAGCAGTACTTC. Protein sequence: CASRDSHSYEQYF.

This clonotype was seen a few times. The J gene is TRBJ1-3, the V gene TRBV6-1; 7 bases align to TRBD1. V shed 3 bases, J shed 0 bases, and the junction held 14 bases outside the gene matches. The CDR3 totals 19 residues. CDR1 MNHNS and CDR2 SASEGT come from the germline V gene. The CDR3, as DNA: TGTGCCAGCAGTGATCTCTTTTCGTCGACAGGGAGCTCTGGAAACACCATATATTTT. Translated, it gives CASSDLFSSTGSSGNTIYF.

As DNA, the CDR3 is TGTGCCAGTAGTTCGTGGTCGGCGAGCAATCAGCCCCAGCATTTT. It yields the protein CASSSWSASNQPQHF. V and J are TRBV19 and TRBJ1-5; D not resolved. Trimming removed 5 bases from V and 1 base from J, with 12 bases in between. CDR1 and CDR2 from the germline V gene are LNHDA and SQIVND (reference sequence). CDR3 length: 15 residues.

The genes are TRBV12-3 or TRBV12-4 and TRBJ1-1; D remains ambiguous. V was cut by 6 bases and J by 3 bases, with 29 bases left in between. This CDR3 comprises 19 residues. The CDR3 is CASSPRAGFDGMSDTEAFF. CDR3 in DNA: TGTGCCAGCAGCCCTAGGGCGGGTTTCGATGGGATGTCGGACACTGAAGCTTTCTTT.

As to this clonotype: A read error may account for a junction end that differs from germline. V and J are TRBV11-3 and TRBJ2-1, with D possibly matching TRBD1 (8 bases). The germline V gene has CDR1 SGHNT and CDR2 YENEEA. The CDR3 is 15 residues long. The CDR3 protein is CASSVEQGGRNEQFF. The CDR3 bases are TGTGCCAGCAGCGTAGAACAGGGGGGGCGGAATGAGCAGTTCTTC.

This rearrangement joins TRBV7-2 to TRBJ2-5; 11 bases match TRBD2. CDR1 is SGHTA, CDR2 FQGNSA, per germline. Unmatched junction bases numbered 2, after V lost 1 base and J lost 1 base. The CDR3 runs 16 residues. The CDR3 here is CASSLGLAGSQETQYF. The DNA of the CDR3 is TGTGCCAGCAGCTTAGGACTAGCGGGGAGCCAAGAGACCCAGTACTTC.

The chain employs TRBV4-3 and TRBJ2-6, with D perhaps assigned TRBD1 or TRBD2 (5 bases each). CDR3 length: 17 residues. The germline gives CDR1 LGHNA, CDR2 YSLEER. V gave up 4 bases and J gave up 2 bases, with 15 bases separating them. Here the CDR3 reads CASSPKFGGTGANVLTF. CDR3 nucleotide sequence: TGCGCCAGCAGCCCAAAGTTTGGGGGAACTGGGGCCAACGTCCTGACTTTC.

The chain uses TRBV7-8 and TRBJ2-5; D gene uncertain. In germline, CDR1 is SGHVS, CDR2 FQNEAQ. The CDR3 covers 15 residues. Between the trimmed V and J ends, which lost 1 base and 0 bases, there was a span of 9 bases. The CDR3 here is CASSLGETYQETQYF. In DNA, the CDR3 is TGTGCCAGCAGCTTAGGCGAAACGTACCAAGAGACCCAGTACTTC. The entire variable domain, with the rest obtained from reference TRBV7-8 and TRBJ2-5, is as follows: GAGVSQSPRYKVAKRGQDVALRCDPISGHVSLFWYQQALGQGPEFLTYFQNEAQLDKSGLPSDRFFAERPEGSVSTLKIQRTQQEDSAVYLCASSLGETYQETQYFGPGTRLLVL.

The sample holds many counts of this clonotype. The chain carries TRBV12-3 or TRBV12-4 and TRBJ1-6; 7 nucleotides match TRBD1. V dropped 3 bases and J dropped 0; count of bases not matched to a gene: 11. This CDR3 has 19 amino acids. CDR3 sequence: CASSFAWTGLRSYNSPLHF. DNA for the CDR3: TGTGCCAGCAGTTTTGCCTGGACAGGCCTTCGCTCCTATAATTCACCCCTCCACTTT.

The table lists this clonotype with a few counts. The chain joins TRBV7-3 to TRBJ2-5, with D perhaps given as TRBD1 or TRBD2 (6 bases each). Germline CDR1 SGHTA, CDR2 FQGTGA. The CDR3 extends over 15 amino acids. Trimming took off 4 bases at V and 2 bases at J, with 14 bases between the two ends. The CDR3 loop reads CASSSIGGVQETQYF. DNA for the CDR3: TGTGCCAGCAGCTCGATCGGGGGCGTTCAAGAGACCCAGTACTTC.

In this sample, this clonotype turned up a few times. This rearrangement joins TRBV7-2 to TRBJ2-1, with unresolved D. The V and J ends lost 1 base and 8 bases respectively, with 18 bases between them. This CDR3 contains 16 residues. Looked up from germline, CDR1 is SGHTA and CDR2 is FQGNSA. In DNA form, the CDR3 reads TGTGCCAGCAGCTTAGTCGACCTCCCGACTGGGGATGAGCAGTTCTTC. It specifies CASSLVDLPTGDEQFF.

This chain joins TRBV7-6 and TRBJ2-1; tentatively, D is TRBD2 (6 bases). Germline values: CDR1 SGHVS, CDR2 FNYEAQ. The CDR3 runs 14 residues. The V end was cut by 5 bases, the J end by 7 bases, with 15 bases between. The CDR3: CASSAAGTPNEQFF. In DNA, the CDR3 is TGTGCCAGCAGCGCCGCCGGGACTCCTAATGAGCAGTTCTTC.

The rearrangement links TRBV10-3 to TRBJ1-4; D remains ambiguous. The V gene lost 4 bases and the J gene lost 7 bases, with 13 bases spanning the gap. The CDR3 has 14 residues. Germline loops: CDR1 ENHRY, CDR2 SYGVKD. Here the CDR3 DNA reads TGTGCCATCAGTGGAGGTGAGAACGGTGAAAAACTGTTTTTT. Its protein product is CAISGGENGEKLFF.

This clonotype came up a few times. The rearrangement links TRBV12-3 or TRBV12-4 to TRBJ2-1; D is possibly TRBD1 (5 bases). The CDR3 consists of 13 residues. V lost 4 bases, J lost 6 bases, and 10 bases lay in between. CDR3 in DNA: TGTGCCAGCAGTTCCCCAGGGCCCAATGAGCAGTTCTTC. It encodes CASSSPGPNEQFF.

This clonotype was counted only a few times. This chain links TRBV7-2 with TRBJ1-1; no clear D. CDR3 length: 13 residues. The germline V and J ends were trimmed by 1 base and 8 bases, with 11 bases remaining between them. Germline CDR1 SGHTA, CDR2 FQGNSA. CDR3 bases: TGTGCCAGCAGCTTAGTAGGACCGGGGGAAGCTTTCTTT. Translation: CASSLVGPGEAFF.

This CDR3 reads CASTRQGGAGIGEQYF. The CDR3 DNA is TGTGCCAGCACTCGGCAGGGAGGCGCAGGGATAGGCGAGCAGTACTTC. This chain connects TRBV7-8 to TRBJ2-7; D might be TRBD2 (6 bases). Germline CDR1 and CDR2: SGHVS and FQNEAQ. The V end lost 7 bases, the J end lost 6 bases, and 25 bases lay between the germline ends. There are 16 residues in the CDR3.